Listed below are T cell receptor beta chains from one sample, sequenced in a study of cytotoxic CD8 clonotypes in ibrutinib-treated CLL. Sequenced by immunoSEQ multiplex PCR; TCRdb stores in-frame clones only, minus some. The repertoire consists of 100,000 to 150,000 clones, with over 75% occurring once and the leading ten covering under 2.5%. Sequencing was performed on PBMCs, taken after 24 months of ibrutinib treatment. All receptors derive from a human donor with chronic lymphocytic leukemia. The conserved cysteine and the conserved F or W are not part of the CDR3 here. The order of the fields is J gene, V gene, clone size, CDR3 protein. Clone size appears in some rows only: once, few, many, or a class for an expanded clone.

j_call: TRBJ1-6; v_call: TRBV28; clone_size: -; cdr3_aa: ASSFRTTNSPLH
j_call: TRBJ2-7; v_call: TRBV6-1; clone_size: -; cdr3_aa: ASSEQSISYEQY
j_call: TRBJ2-7; v_call: TRBV11-2; clone_size: -; cdr3_aa: ASSAAYEQY
j_call: TRBJ2-7; v_call: TRBV7-2; clone_size: -; cdr3_aa: ASSLDRARTSHEQY
j_call: TRBJ1-3; v_call: TRBV5-5; clone_size: -; cdr3_aa: ASSFQGNTIY
j_call: TRBJ2-7; v_call: TRBV28; clone_size: -; cdr3_aa: ASKQGATYEQY
j_call: TRBJ1-2; v_call: TRBV25-1; clone_size: -; cdr3_aa: ASSELQGAQGGYT
j_call: TRBJ2-2; v_call: TRBV28; clone_size: few; cdr3_aa: ASRDSAYNTGELF
j_call: TRBJ2-3; v_call: TRBV5-1; clone_size: -; cdr3_aa: ASSPRGGTDTQY
j_call: TRBJ2-7; v_call: TRBV5-1; clone_size: -; cdr3_aa: ASSLGQGSLSGEQY
j_call: TRBJ1-1; v_call: TRBV28; clone_size: few; cdr3_aa: ASSLSFPMNTEAF
j_call: TRBJ1-1; v_call: TRBV7-9; clone_size: -; cdr3_aa: ASSRDQGIRNTEAF
j_call: TRBJ1-4; v_call: TRBV28; clone_size: -; cdr3_aa: ASRATNEKLF
j_call: TRBJ2-6; v_call: TRBV19; clone_size: -; cdr3_aa: ASSTTGSGANVLT
j_call: TRBJ1-2; v_call: TRBV2; clone_size: -; cdr3_aa: ASSDQGNYGYT
j_call: TRBJ2-1; v_call: TRBV15; clone_size: -; cdr3_aa: ATSRDPTSGSSYNEQF
j_call: TRBJ1-2; v_call: TRBV6-5; clone_size: -; cdr3_aa: ASSPDELFGYT
j_call: TRBJ2-7; v_call: TRBV28; clone_size: -; cdr3_aa: ASSLRGGEQY
j_call: TRBJ2-1; v_call: TRBV28; clone_size: -; cdr3_aa: ASRPLGGGNNNEQF
j_call: TRBJ1-1; v_call: TRBV11-3; clone_size: -; cdr3_aa: ASSLDSGRTEAF
j_call: TRBJ1-1; v_call: TRBV6-6; clone_size: once; cdr3_aa: ATQEPGMNTEAF
j_call: TRBJ2-3; v_call: TRBV28; clone_size: -; cdr3_aa: ASRKGGRTDTQY
j_call: TRBJ2-7; v_call: TRBV29-1; clone_size: -; cdr3_aa: SVERLPDSYEQY
j_call: TRBJ2-1; v_call: TRBV11-3; clone_size: few; cdr3_aa: ASSLGQKSYNEQF
j_call: TRBJ2-7; v_call: TRBV29-1; clone_size: -; cdr3_aa: SVTVPGPRLGEQY
j_call: TRBJ1-1; v_call: TRBV21-1; clone_size: -; cdr3_aa: ASSKGRGTEAF
j_call: TRBJ1-4; v_call: TRBV15; clone_size: -; cdr3_aa: ATSRDLSTNEKLF
j_call: TRBJ1-6; v_call: TRBV4-3; clone_size: -; cdr3_aa: ASSQGTSSDSPLH
j_call: TRBJ1-1; v_call: TRBV18; clone_size: -; cdr3_aa: ASSPPWWRDSQVGAF
j_call: TRBJ2-2; v_call: TRBV13; clone_size: -; cdr3_aa: ASSSSSTGELF
j_call: TRBJ1-2; v_call: TRBV6-5; clone_size: few; cdr3_aa: ATRDSANYGYT
j_call: TRBJ2-7; v_call: TRBV10-3; clone_size: -; cdr3_aa: AISGQGAYEQY
j_call: TRBJ2-7; v_call: TRBV11-1; clone_size: -; cdr3_aa: ASSYQGRSSYEQY
j_call: TRBJ2-1; v_call: TRBV5-4; clone_size: -; cdr3_aa: ASSLARGTDNEQF
j_call: TRBJ1-1; v_call: TRBV4-3; clone_size: -; cdr3_aa: ASSQDRAGLAF
j_call: TRBJ2-7; v_call: TRBV10-1; clone_size: -; cdr3_aa: ASRYQTGISYEQY
j_call: TRBJ1-1; v_call: TRBV6-5; clone_size: -; cdr3_aa: ASRSGQGAEAF
j_call: TRBJ2-7; v_call: TRBV4-3; clone_size: -; cdr3_aa: ASSQGQGDYEQY
j_call: TRBJ1-5; v_call: TRBV28; clone_size: few; cdr3_aa: ASSTPTVKNQPQH
j_call: TRBJ2-2; v_call: TRBV9; clone_size: -; cdr3_aa: ASRRDGTNTGELF
j_call: TRBJ2-1; v_call: TRBV28; clone_size: -; cdr3_aa: ASSLVGRTTSGEQF
j_call: TRBJ2-7; v_call: TRBV2; clone_size: -; cdr3_aa: ASSPRQGTYEQY
j_call: TRBJ2-3; v_call: TRBV7-2; clone_size: -; cdr3_aa: ASSLAPFGDTQY
j_call: TRBJ2-3; v_call: TRBV28; clone_size: -; cdr3_aa: ASSPYPGTPNTDTQY
j_call: TRBJ2-7; v_call: TRBV11-1; clone_size: -; cdr3_aa: ASSRPGRGDYEQY
j_call: TRBJ1-4; v_call: TRBV28; clone_size: -; cdr3_aa: ASSSAGTGNEKLF
j_call: TRBJ1-1; v_call: TRBV2; clone_size: -; cdr3_aa: ASLRGENTEAF
j_call: TRBJ2-3; v_call: TRBV11-2; clone_size: -; cdr3_aa: ASNPGLRTDTQY
j_call: TRBJ2-2; v_call: TRBV9; clone_size: -; cdr3_aa: ASSVDPGRTGELF
j_call: TRBJ2-5; v_call: TRBV25-1; clone_size: -; cdr3_aa: ASSPNPRDYQETQY
j_call: TRBJ1-4; v_call: TRBV11-2; clone_size: -; cdr3_aa: ASSLPNEKLF
j_call: TRBJ1-1; v_call: TRBV5-1; clone_size: -; cdr3_aa: ASSQDPAGAEAF
j_call: TRBJ2-7; v_call: TRBV7-2; clone_size: -; cdr3_aa: ASSLGTGSNEQY
j_call: TRBJ2-3; v_call: TRBV4-1; clone_size: many; cdr3_aa: ASSPPTRTSTDTQY
j_call: TRBJ2-7; v_call: TRBV28; clone_size: -; cdr3_aa: ASTELGGGEQY
j_call: TRBJ1-4; v_call: TRBV5-4; clone_size: -; cdr3_aa: ASSPGQVTNEKLF
j_call: TRBJ1-4; v_call: TRBV6-6; clone_size: -; cdr3_aa: ASSSGGGGRGEKLF
j_call: TRBJ2-7; v_call: TRBV2; clone_size: few; cdr3_aa: ASEMGRNEQY
j_call: TRBJ1-1; v_call: TRBV5-6; clone_size: -; cdr3_aa: ASSPSSSEAF
j_call: TRBJ2-5; v_call: TRBV6-5; clone_size: -; cdr3_aa: ASSYSRATGKETQY